The clone carrying this T cell receptor (beta chain) is labeled as medium-sized. This sample stems from a study of blood T cell repertoires in COVID-19. Study details: Donors in the United States, Italy and Spain gave samples during acute or convalescent COVID-19.

This CDR3 is 16 amino acids long. CDR1 is MNHEY, CDR2 SMNVEV, per germline (reference sequence). V was pared by 0 bases and J by 3 bases, with 5 bases of the junction left unmatched. Authors' analysis steps: Reference gene primers were amplified, and this amplification served to estimate nucleated cell counts. Using immunoSEQ multiplex PCR, the repertoire was profiled, and TCRdb retains in-frame clones only, with some absent. The V and J calls and clone size are taken from that table; D and trimming were inferred from the DNA. The repertoire consists of some 300,000 clones, with 85% occurring once and the leading ten covering 4.1%.

The source of this sequence is a woman in her fifties or sixties with active or convalescent COVID-19. The sample was peripheral blood. The gene calls are TRBV27 and TRBJ1-5; 7 bases align to TRBD1. Written as DNA, the CDR3 is TGTGCCAGCAGTTTATCCGCGACAGGGTTCAATCAGCCCCAGCATTTT. It specifies CASSLSATGFNQPQHF.